The 8 T cell receptor beta chains below were found in one sample sequenced in a study of blood T cell repertoires in COVID-19 (dated by TCRdb to the early 2020s). The library was produced with the immunoSEQ multiplex PCR assay. As stored in TCRdb, this immuneACCESS dataset retains in-frame rearrangements with V and J assigned. A fraction of the clones does not appear; measured against another copy, unresolved V genes explain less than half of the discrepancy, and the remainder lacks a known reason. The sample table lists about 230,000 clones, around 84% of them with a count of one. The ten largest account for approximately 10% of the sample. Specimen: peripheral blood. Receptors were obtained from a man aged 45-65 years with COVID-19, enrolled during active disease.

The rearrangement uses TRBV28 and TRBJ2-5; TRBD2 matches at 7 bases. With 5 bases clipped from V and 4 bases from J, the junction kept 13 bases outside the gene matches. The germline gives CDR1 MDHEN, CDR2 SYDVKM. The CDR3 extends over 16 amino acids. CDR3 protein: CASSEVGRRGRETQYF. The CDR3 coding sequence is TGTGCCAGCAGTGAGGTCGGTAGGCGGGGGAGAGAGACCCAGTACTTC.

Note on this clone: At the DNA level, this CDR3 is encoded by other sequences in the same sample as well. This chain connects TRBV5-4 to TRBJ2-2; D is possibly TRBD2 (7 bases). Germline V lookup: CDR1 SGHNT, CDR2 YYREEE (reference sequence). The CDR3 runs 16 residues. V was trimmed by 4 bases and J by 0 bases, leaving 13 bases between them. CDR3 sequence reads: CASSPGGGSNTGELFF. Written as DNA, the CDR3 is TGTGCCAGCAGCCCGGGGGGCGGGTCGAACACCGGGGAGCTGTTTTTT.

The rearrangement uses TRBV9 and TRBJ1-3; 7 bases line up with TRBD1. This CDR3 contains 21 residues. CDR1 is SGDLS, CDR2 YYNGEE, per germline. The J segment lost 0 bases and the V segment lost 3 bases, leaving 21 bases of the junction unmatched. CDR3 sequence: CASSEPLPGQRPLTSGNTIYF. The CDR3 bases are TGTGCCAGCAGCGAGCCGCTACCGGGACAGAGACCGTTAACCTCTGGAAACACCATATATTTT.

The V gene is TRBV5-1, the J gene TRBJ2-1; TRBD2 matches 9 bases. After removal of 4 bases from V and 5 bases from J, the junction contained 10 bases not matched to a gene. Germline CDR1 is SGHRS and CDR2 is YFSETQ. The CDR3 sequence is 16 residues long. The DNA of the CDR3 is TGCGCCAGCAGCCCCGGGACTAGCCTAGCAAACAATGAGCAGTTCTTC. This gives the protein CASSPGTSLANNEQFF.

The chain joins TRBV5-4 to TRBJ1-1, with 8 nucleotides matching TRBD1. Trimming cost V 5 bases and J 2 bases; bases outside gene matches: 8. Germline V gene data show CDR1 as SGHNT and CDR2 as YYREEE (reference sequence). This CDR3 contains 15 residues. CDR3 in DNA: TGTGCCAGCAGACCTCCTGGACAGGGAAACACTGAAGCTTTCTTT. This codes for CASRPPGQGNTEAFF.

The chain uses TRBV25-1 and TRBJ1-6, with TRBD1 as a possible D gene (5 bases). V dropped 2 bases and J dropped 16 bases, with 12 bases sitting between them. The germline V gene has CDR1 MGHDK and CDR2 SYGVNS. This CDR3 is built from 12 residues. The CDR3 loop reads CASSELSRVLHF. For the CDR3, the DNA is TGTGCCAGCAGTGAACTCAGCAGGGTACTCCACTTT.

This chain uses TRBV5-1 with TRBJ2-6; no reliable D call. The germline V gene has CDR1 SGHRS and CDR2 YFSETQ. Trimming took 4 bases from V and 0 from J, leaving 8 bases between them. The CDR3 runs to 15 residues. The CDR3 sequence: CASSEPTSGANVLTF. The CDR3 DNA is TGCGCCAGCAGCGAGCCAACCTCTGGGGCCAACGTCCTGACTTTC.

V and J are TRBV5-1 and TRBJ1-1; tentatively, D is TRBD1 (6 bases). The CDR3 sequence is 16 residues long. Germline assignment: CDR1 SGHRS and CDR2 YFSETQ. V lost 7 bases to trimming and J lost 0 bases, with 19 bases between them. The CDR3 reads CASLPRGGLMNTEAFF. CDR3 bases: TGCGCCAGCCTTCCCCGGGGGGGCTTGATGAACACTGAAGCTTTCTTT.